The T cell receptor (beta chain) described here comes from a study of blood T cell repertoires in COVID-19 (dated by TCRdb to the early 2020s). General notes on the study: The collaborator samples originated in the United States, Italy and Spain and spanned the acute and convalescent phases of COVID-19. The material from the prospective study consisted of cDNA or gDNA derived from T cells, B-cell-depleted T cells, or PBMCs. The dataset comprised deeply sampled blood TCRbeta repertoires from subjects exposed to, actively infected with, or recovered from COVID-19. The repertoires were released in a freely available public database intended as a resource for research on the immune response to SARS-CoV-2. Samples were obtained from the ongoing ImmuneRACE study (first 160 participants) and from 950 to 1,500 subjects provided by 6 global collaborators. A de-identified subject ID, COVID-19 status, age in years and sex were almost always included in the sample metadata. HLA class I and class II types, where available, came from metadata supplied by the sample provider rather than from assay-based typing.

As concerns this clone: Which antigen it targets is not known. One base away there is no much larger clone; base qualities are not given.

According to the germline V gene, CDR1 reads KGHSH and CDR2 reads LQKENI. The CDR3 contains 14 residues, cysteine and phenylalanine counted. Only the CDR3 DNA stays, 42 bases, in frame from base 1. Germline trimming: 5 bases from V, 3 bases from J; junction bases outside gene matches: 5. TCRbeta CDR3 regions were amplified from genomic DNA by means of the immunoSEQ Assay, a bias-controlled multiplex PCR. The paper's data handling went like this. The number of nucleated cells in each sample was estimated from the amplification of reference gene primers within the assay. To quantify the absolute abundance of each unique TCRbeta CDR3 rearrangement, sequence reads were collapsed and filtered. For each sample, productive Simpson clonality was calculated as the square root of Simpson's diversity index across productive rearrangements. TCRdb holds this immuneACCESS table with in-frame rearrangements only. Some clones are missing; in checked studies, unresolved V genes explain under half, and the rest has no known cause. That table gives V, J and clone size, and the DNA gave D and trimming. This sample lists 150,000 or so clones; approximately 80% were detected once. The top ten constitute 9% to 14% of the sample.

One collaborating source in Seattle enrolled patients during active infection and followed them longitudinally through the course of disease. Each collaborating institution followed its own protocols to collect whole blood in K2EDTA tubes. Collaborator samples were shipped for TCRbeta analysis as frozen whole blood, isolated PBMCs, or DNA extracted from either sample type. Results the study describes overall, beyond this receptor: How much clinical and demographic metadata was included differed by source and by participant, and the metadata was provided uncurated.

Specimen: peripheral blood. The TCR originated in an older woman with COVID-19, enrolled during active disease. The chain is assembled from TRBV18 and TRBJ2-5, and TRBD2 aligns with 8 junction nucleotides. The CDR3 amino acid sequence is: CASSSGGEKETQYF. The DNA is TGTGCCAGCTCATCGGGGGGGGAGAAAGAGACCCAGTACTTC.